A single sample gave rise to the 28 T cell receptor beta chains below, sequenced in a study of human T cells and chemical hapten exposure. Sample time point: pre-sensitization, week 0. The treatment here: therapeutic diphenylcyclopropenone sensitization with weekly scalp DPC. It was unfractionated whole blood from which total RNA was extracted. Via MiXCR, TCRdb re-called the RACE reads, giving one row per CDR3 protein. Of approximately 52,000 distinct CDR3 sequences in the sample, 8.5% to 10% were seen once. The sample consisted of whole blood, taken in connection with sensitization to the hapten diphenylcyclopropenone (DPC). The receptors stem from a woman in her 30s with alopecia areata. Some clones in this sample may be carry-over from other donors' samples.

This clonotype was detected many times. This sequence joins TRBV7-9 and TRBJ2-7; TRBD2 might be the D (6 bases). The CDR3 covers 12 residues. Germline V CDR1 and CDR2: SEHNR, FQNEAQ (reference sequence). The V end was cut by 3 bases, the J end by 4 bases, with 7 bases between. The CDR3 loop is CASSFAGYEQYF. The CDR3 DNA sequence: TGTGCCAGCAGCTTTGCGGGGTACGAGCAGTACTTC.

This clonotype was seen at least ten times. V gene TRBV12-3 or TRBV12-4 combines with J gene TRBJ1-5; 7 bases match TRBD1. The length of the CDR3 is 17 residues. Unmatched junction bases numbered 18, after V lost 6 bases and J lost 7 bases. The CDR3 coding sequence is TGTGCCAGCAGCCGAGAGAAACCCAGGGGGAGGGGGCAGCCCCAGCATTTT. Its protein product is CASSREKPRGRGQPQHF.

This clonotype has a handful of counts. The chain carries TRBV7-6 and TRBJ2-7; D is undetermined. V lost 5 bases and J 3 bases, leaving 17 bases between the germline ends. The CDR3 spans 15 residues. Germline assignment: CDR1 SGHVS and CDR2 FNYEAQ. This chain's CDR3 is CASSREAAPGYEQYF. In DNA form, the CDR3 reads TGTGCCAGCAGCCGCGAAGCCGCTCCCGGCTACGAGCAGTACTTC.

V usage is TRBV6-2 or TRBV6-3 and J usage is TRBJ2-3; the D is unclear. The CDR3 sequence is 16 residues long. CDR1 is MNHEY, CDR2 SVGEGT, per germline. The ends were cut back, 0 bases at V and 8 bases at J, with 18 bases in the middle. The CDR3, as DNA: TGTGCCAGCAGTTACTCCGAAAAGCGAGCCCGCGGTACGCAGTATTTT. This translates into CASSYSEKRARGTQYF.

This chain uses TRBV18 with TRBJ1-1; D call uncertain. The CDR3 has 14 residues. Trimming cost V 2 bases and J 1 base, with 8 bases left between them. Germline lookup yields CDR1 KGHSH and CDR2 LQKENI. The CDR3 region has the DNA TGTGCCAGCTCACCAGGCGGTCCGAACACTGAAGCTTTCTTT. It is translated as CASSPGGPNTEAFF.

The chain uses TRBV7-2 and TRBJ1-6; weak D call: TRBD1 (6 bases). CDR3 size: 15 residues. V gave up 5 bases and J gave up 9 bases, with 17 bases separating them. CDR1 is SGHTA, CDR2 FQGNSA, per germline. The CDR3 DNA sequence: TGTGCCAGCAGCGCAGGCCGGGGGGGCGGTTCACCCCTCCACTTT. This gives the protein CASSAGRGGGSPLHF.

This clonotype has a count of ten or more. The chain is built from TRBV6-1 and TRBJ2-2; D unclear. Trimming cost V 2 bases and J 2 bases, with 6 bases left between them. The CDR3 contains 14 residues. The germline V gene has CDR1 MNHNS and CDR2 SASEGT. CDR3 residues: CASSEQLNTGELFF. The DNA of the CDR3 is TGTGCCAGCAGTGAACAGCTTAACACCGGGGAGCTGTTTTTT.

The J gene is TRBJ2-7, the V gene TRBV28; possibly TRBD2 for D (5 bases). This CDR3 region has 12 residues. V dropped 9 bases and J dropped 9 bases, with 18 bases sitting between them. Germline V lookup: CDR1 MDHEN, CDR2 SYDVKM. CDR3: CASSAPPMGQYF. In DNA, the CDR3 is TGTGCCAGTAGCGCCCCCCCGATGGGGCAGTACTTC.

In this sample, this clonotype turned up many times. J is TRBJ2-3 and V is TRBV18, with unresolved D. The CDR3 consists of 13 residues. V was cut by 4 bases and J by 1 base, with 6 bases left in between. CDR1 and CDR2 from the germline V gene are KGHSH and LQKENI. The CDR3 DNA reads TGTGCCAGCTCACTACCGGGCACAGATACGCAGTATTTT. Amino acid sequence: CASSLPGTDTQYF.

This clonotype was observed a few times. The chain employs TRBV29-1 and TRBJ2-1, with 7 positions matching TRBD1. The V segment lost 4 bases and the J segment 0 bases; nucleotides outside the gene matches: 3. The CDR3 runs to 14 residues. Germline V gives CDR1 SQVTM, CDR2 ANQGSEA. CDR3 bases: TGCAGCGTTGCGCCAGGGGGCTCCTACAATGAGCAGTTCTTC. Amino acids: CSVAPGGSYNEQFF.

The chain couples TRBV30 to TRBJ2-1; the D is unclear. In germline, CDR1 is GTSNPN, CDR2 SVGIG (reference sequence). Trimming took off 2 bases at V and 0 bases at J, with 5 bases between the two ends. The length of the CDR3 is 13 residues. The CDR3 nucleotides read TGTGCCTGGAGTCTCGGCTCCTACAATGAGCAGTTCTTC. Its protein product is CAWSLGSYNEQFF.

This clonotype occurred a few times. The chain is built from TRBV29-1 and TRBJ2-6; D call uncertain. V was shortened by 6 bases and J by 2 bases, with 8 bases between the two germline ends. This CDR3 is built from 13 residues. CDR1 and CDR2 from the germline V gene are SQVTM and ANQGSEA. The CDR3 DNA is TGCAGCGTCGCAGAGGCTGGGGCCAACGTCCTGACTTTC. Amino acids: CSVAEAGANVLTF.

This clonotype has just a few counts. The junction shows a germline mismatch at one end, possibly a read error. V and J are TRBV2 and TRBJ1-5, with 8 bases that match TRBD1. The CDR3 has 15 residues. Germline values: CDR1 SNHLY, CDR2 FYNNEI. In DNA form, the CDR3 reads TGTGCCAGCAGTGAAGACAGGGGGGGGTATCATCCCCAGCATTTT. As protein: CASSEDRGGYHPQHF.

This clonotype was observed a handful of times. The J gene is TRBJ1-2, the V gene TRBV5-1; TRBD1 might be the D (6 bases). Trimming took off 0 bases at V and 2 bases at J, with 11 bases between the two ends. This CDR3 comprises 15 residues. The germline gives CDR1 SGHRS, CDR2 YFSETQ. CDR3: CASSLDGQRNYGYTF. The CDR3, as DNA: TGCGCCAGCAGCTTGGATGGACAGAGGAACTATGGCTACACCTTC.

This clonotype was seen a handful of times. This chain connects TRBV19 to TRBJ2-1; tentative D call: TRBD2 (5 bases). This CDR3 has 14 amino acids. CDR1 LNHDA and CDR2 SQIVND come from the germline V gene (reference sequence). Trimming removed 7 bases from V and 0 bases from J, with 10 bases in between. In DNA, the CDR3 is TGTGCCAGTAAGAGGGAGAGCTCCTACAATGAGCAGTTCTTC. This gives the protein CASKRESSYNEQFF.

This clonotype was seen ten or more times. This rearrangement joins TRBV12-3 or TRBV12-4 to TRBJ2-3; perhaps TRBD2 as D (5 bases). This CDR3 is built from 14 residues. V lost 3 bases, J lost 2 bases, and 9 bases lay in between. The DNA for the CDR3 is TGTGCCAGCAGTTTTCCGAGGGACACAGATACGCAGTATTTT. Its translation: CASSFPRDTDTQYF.

This clonotype showed up just a few times. The genes are TRBV7-9 and TRBJ2-1; D may be TRBD1 or TRBD2 (5 bases each). CDR1 and CDR2 from the germline V gene are SEHNR and FQNEAQ (reference sequence). Trimming removed 1 base from V and 2 bases from J, with 9 bases in between. The CDR3 is 15 residues long. The CDR3: CASSLGGGPYNEQFF. The CDR3 region has the DNA TGTGCCAGCAGCTTAGGTGGGGGACCCTACAATGAGCAGTTCTTC.

This clonotype was counted a few times. This rearrangement joins TRBV20-1 to TRBJ2-1; TRBD2 aligns across 15 bases. Germline assignment: CDR1 DFQATT and CDR2 SNEGSKA (reference sequence). V was pared by 2 bases and J by 4 bases, with 3 bases of the junction left unmatched. This CDR3 has 16 amino acids. CDR3 sequence (DNA): TGCAGTGCTAGAACGGGACTAGCGGGGGGATACAATGAGCAGTTCTTC. Translation: CSARTGLAGGYNEQFF.

This clonotype was counted ten times or more. The chain combines TRBV10-3 with TRBJ1-5; D might be TRBD1 (6 bases). CDR3 length: 13 amino acids. The germline V and J ends were trimmed by 6 bases and 4 bases, with 10 bases remaining between them. Germline assignment: CDR1 ENHRY and CDR2 SYGVKD. The CDR3 DNA follows: TGTGCCATCAGACAGGGTGGAAATCAGCCCCAGCATTTT. This encodes CAIRQGGNQPQHF.

This clonotype was counted only a few times. The V call is TRBV7-9, the J call TRBJ2-5, with D unclear. Germline assignment: CDR1 SEHNR and CDR2 FQNEAQ (reference sequence). V lost 3 bases to trimming and J lost 2 bases, with 7 bases between them. This CDR3 is built from 13 residues. CDR3 amino acids: CASSLDRQETQYF. CDR3 nucleotide sequence: TGTGCCAGCAGCTTGGACCGGCAAGAGACCCAGTACTTC. Variable domain in full (rest from reference TRBV7-9 and TRBJ2-5): DTGVSQNPRHKITKRGQNVTFRCDPISEHNRLYWYRQTLGQGPEFLTYFQNEAQLEKSRLLSDRFSAERPKGSFSTLEIQRTEQGDSAMYLCASSLDRQETQYFGPGTRLLVL.

This clonotype was recorded many times. J is TRBJ1-2 and V is TRBV18, with D perhaps matching TRBD1 (6 bases). Trimming pared 2 bases from V and 4 bases from J, leaving 11 bases between. CDR1 is KGHSH and CDR2 is LQKENI in the germline V gene. There are 14 residues in the CDR3. The CDR3 protein is CASSPARDTYGYTF. DNA for the CDR3: TGTGCCAGCTCACCAGCCCGGGACACCTATGGCTACACCTTC.

The chain carries TRBV20-1 and TRBJ1-1; TRBD1 might be the D (6 bases). The CDR3 covers 12 residues. From germline, CDR1 is DFQATT and CDR2 SNEGSKA (reference sequence). The germline V and J ends were trimmed by 7 bases and 3 bases, with 12 bases remaining between them. The CDR3 sequence: CSVVKGDTEAFF. The CDR3 DNA sequence: TGCAGTGTTGTTAAGGGGGACACTGAAGCTTTCTTT.

The rearrangement joins TRBV12-3 or TRBV12-4 to TRBJ1-5; 7 bases align to TRBD1. The CDR3 is made up of 15 amino acids. Germline trimming cut 1 base from V and 5 bases from J; bases unmatched to any gene: 5. CDR3 in amino acids: CASSLGQGRDQPQHF. In DNA, the CDR3 is TGTGCCAGCAGTTTAGGACAGGGAAGGGATCAGCCCCAGCATTTT.

This clonotype occurred a few times. This chain connects TRBV19 to TRBJ2-3; D could derive from TRBD1 or TRBD2 (5 bases each). The CDR3 consists of 13 residues. CDR1 and CDR2 from the germline V gene are LNHDA and SQIVND (reference sequence). V lost 5 bases, J lost 6 bases, and 12 bases lay in between. This chain's CDR3 is CASSQGGDDTQYF. Written as DNA, the CDR3 is TGTGCCAGTAGTCAAGGTGGGGACGATACGCAGTATTTT.

This clonotype was picked up many times. The V gene is TRBV6-6, the J gene TRBJ2-2, with 10 bases fitting TRBD1. This CDR3 contains 17 residues. Germline values: CDR1 MNHNY, CDR2 SVGAGI (reference sequence). The J segment lost 6 bases and the V segment lost 3 bases, leaving 10 bases of the junction unmatched. The CDR3 loop reads CASSYSRQGATAGELFF. The CDR3 nucleotides are TGTGCCAGCAGTTATTCCAGACAGGGGGCAACGGCCGGGGAGCTGTTTTTT.

This clonotype has more than one count but fewer than ten. The chain is built from TRBV4-3 and TRBJ2-3; no definite D call. CDR1 and CDR2 from the germline V gene are LGHNA and YSLEER. The CDR3 is 14 amino acids. V lost 1 base, J lost 2 bases, and 7 bases lay in between. The CDR3 region is CASSQAESTDTQYF. CDR3 nucleotides: TGCGCCAGCAGCCAAGCGGAGTCCACAGATACGCAGTATTTT.

The sample holds a few counts of this clonotype. This rearrangement joins TRBV28 to TRBJ1-5, with a weak D call TRBD1 (5 bases). The CDR3 contains 17 residues. V was shortened by 3 bases and J by 4 bases, with 19 bases between the two germline ends. Germline V gene sequence: CDR1 MDHEN, CDR2 SYDVKM. The chain's CDR3 is CASSFDRWGSKNQPQHF. CDR3 bases: TGTGCCAGCAGTTTCGATAGGTGGGGCAGTAAGAATCAGCCCCAGCATTTT.

The sample holds a few counts of this clonotype. The V gene is TRBV20-1, the J gene TRBJ2-3; maybe TRBD1 (7 bases). CDR1 DFQATT and CDR2 SNEGSKA come from the germline V gene (reference sequence). This CDR3 contains 15 residues. Trimming removed 0 bases from V and 2 bases from J, with 12 bases in between. The CDR3 sequence is CSARDQGGLTDTQYF. CDR3 bases: TGCAGTGCTAGAGATCAGGGGGGCCTCACAGATACGCAGTATTTT.